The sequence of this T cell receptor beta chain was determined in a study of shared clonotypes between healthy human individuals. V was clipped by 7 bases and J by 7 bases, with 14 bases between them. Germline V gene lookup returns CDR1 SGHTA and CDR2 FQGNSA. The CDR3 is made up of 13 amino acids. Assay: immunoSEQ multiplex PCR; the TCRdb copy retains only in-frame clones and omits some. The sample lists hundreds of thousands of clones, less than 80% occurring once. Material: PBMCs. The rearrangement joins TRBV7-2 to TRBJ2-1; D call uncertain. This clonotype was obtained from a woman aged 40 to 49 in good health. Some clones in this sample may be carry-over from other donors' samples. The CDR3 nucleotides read TGTGCCAGCACCCCATATCTTGTAAATGAGCAGTTCTTC. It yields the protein CASTPYLVNEQFF.